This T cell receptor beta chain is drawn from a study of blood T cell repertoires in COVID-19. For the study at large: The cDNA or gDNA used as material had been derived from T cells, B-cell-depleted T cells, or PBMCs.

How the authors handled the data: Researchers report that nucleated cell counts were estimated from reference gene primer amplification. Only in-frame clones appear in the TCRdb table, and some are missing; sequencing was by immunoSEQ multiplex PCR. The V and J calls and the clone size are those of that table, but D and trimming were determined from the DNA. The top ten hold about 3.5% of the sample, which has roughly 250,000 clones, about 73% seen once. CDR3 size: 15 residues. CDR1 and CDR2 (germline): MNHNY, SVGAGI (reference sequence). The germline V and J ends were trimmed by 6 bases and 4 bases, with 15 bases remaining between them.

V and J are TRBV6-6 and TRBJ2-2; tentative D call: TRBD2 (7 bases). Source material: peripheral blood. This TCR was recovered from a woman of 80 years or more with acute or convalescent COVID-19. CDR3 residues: CASSTLRGRTGELFF. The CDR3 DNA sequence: TGTGCCAGCAGCACCTTGCGGGGGCGCACCGGGGAGCTGTTTTTT.